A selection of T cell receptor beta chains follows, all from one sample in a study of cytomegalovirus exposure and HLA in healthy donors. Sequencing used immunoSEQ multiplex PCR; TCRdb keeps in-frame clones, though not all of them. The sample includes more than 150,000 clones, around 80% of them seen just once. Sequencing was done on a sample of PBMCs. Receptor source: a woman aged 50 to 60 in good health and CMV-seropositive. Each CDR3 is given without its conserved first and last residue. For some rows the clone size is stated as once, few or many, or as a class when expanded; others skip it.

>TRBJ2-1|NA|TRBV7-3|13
ASSPGLAHQNEQF
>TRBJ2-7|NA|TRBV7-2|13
ASSRQGNGNYEQY
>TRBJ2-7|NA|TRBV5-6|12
ASSFGGTTYEQY
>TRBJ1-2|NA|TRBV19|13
ASSGTDRGIYGYT
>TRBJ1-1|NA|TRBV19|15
ASSITGQNYRPTEAF
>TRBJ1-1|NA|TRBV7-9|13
ASSLFAGGNTEAF
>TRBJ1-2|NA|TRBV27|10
ASSNRNYGYT
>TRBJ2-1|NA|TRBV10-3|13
AIKVGATGGNEQF
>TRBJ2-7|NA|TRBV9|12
ASSVEATSGEQY
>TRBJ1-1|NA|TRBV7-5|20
ARSLATVRADRGELGGTEAF
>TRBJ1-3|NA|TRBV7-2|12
ASSLQRSGNTIY
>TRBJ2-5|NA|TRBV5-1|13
ASSGVTTPGGAQY
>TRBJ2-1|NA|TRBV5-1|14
ASSLSSGSSYNEQF
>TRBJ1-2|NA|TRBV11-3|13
ASSLFGISREGYT
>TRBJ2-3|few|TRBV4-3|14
ASSQEGTSATDTQY
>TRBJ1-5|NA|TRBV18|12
ASSGQGADQPQH
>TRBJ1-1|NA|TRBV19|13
ASSIGGVANTEAF
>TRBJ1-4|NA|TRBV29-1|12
SYRGGATNEKLF
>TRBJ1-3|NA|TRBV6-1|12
ASSAGVSGNTIY
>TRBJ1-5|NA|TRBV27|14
ASSPLGQGLNQPQH
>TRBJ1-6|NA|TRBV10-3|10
AITSGQGVFH
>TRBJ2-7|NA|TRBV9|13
ASSALSRGFDEQY
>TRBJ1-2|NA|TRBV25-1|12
ASSIGQGNYGYT
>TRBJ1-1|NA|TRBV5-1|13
ASSLGTRENTEAF
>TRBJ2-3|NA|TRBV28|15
ASSLIASGGVADTQY
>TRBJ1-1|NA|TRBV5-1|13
ASSSATGGRTEAF
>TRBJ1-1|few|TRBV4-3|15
ASSQVADRGLSTEAF
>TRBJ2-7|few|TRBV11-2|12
ASSNTGTRYEQY
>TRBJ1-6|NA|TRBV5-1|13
ASSLWSGQNSPLH
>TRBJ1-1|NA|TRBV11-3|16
ASSSETTGAGSDTEAF
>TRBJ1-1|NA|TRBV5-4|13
ASSLPGTRNTEAF
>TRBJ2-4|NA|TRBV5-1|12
ASSLGTAGNSQY
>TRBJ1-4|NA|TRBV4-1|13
ASSPSQGAGEKLF
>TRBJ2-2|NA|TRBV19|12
ASSSGLVTGELF
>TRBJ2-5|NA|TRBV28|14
ASSFALRGDQETQY
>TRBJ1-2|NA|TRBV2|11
ASSGTANYGYT
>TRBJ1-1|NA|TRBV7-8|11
ASSPRRVTEAF
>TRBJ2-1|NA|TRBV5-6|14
ASSRLAGVSYNEQF
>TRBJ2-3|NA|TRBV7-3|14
ASSLGSGTSGDTQY
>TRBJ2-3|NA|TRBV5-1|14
ASSLGLAGTADTQY
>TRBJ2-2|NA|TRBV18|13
ASSPQAGDTGELF
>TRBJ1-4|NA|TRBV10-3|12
AISEQQGREKLF
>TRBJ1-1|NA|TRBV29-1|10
SSIGSGHEAF
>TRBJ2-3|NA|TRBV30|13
AWRSVAGGTDTQY
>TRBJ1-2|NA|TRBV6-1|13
ASSEEWKGPGGYT